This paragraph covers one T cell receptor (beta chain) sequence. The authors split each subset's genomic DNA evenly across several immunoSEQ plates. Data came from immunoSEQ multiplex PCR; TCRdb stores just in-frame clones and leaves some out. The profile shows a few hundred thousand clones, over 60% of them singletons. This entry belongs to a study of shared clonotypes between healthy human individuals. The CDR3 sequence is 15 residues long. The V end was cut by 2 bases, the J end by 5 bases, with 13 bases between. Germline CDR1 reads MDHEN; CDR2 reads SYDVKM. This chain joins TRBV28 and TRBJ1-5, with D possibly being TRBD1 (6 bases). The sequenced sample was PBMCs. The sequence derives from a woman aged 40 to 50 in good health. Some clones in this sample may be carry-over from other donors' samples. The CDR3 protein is CASSLAGTLDQPQHF. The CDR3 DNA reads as TGTGCCAGCAGTTTAGCCGGGACATTGGATCAGCCCCAGCATTTT.